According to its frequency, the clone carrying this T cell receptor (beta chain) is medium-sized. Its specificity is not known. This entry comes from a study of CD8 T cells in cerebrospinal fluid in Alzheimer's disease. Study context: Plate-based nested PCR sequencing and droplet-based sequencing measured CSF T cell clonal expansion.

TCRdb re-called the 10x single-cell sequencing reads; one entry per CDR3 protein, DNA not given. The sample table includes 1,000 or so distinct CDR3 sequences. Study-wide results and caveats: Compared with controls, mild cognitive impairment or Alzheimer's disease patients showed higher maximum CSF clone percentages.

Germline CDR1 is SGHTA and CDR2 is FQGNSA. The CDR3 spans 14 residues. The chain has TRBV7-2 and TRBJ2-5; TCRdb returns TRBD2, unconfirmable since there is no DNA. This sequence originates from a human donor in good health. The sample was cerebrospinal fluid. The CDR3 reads CASSLGSSLETQYF.